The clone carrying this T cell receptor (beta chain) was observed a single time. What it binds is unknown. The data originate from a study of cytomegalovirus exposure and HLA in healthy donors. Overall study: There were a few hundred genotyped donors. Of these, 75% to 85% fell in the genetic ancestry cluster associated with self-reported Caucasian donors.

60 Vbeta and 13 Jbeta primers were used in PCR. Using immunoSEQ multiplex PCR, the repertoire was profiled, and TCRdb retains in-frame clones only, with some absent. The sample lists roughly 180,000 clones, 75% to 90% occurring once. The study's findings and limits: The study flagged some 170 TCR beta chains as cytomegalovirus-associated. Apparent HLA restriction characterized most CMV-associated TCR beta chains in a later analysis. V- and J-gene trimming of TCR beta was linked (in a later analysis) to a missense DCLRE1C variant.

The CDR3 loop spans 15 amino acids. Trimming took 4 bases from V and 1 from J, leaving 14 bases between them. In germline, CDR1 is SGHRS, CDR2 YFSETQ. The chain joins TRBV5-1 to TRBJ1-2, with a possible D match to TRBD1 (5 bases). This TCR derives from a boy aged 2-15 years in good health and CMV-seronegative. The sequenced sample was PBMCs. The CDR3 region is CASSPGGGVNYGYTF. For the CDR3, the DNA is TGCGCCAGCAGCCCGGGGGGGGGAGTTAACTATGGCTACACCTTC.